These 26 T cell receptor beta chains originate from one sample sequenced in a study of blood T cell repertoires in COVID-19. The method was immunoSEQ multiplex PCR; TCRdb's version includes in-frame clones alone and lacks a portion of them. Here the sample spans around 280,000 clones, around 85% being singletons. The sequenced sample consisted of peripheral blood. The receptor source for this set is a woman in her forties or fifties with active or convalescent COVID-19.

This rearrangement joins TRBV7-2 to TRBJ1-1, with 8 bases aligning to TRBD1. The CDR3 extends over 15 amino acids. The V and J ends lost 5 bases and 0 bases, in that order; junction bases with no gene match: 5. Germline CDR1 SGHTA, CDR2 FQGNSA. CDR3 in DNA: TGTGCCAGCAGCAGAAACAGGGGGATGAACACTGAAGCTTTCTTT. Translating it yields CASSRNRGMNTEAFF.

The rearrangement joins TRBV19 to TRBJ1-6; a possible D gene is TRBD1 (5 bases). V was pared by 3 bases and J by 0 bases, with 9 bases between. The V gene's germline CDR1 is LNHDA and CDR2 SQIVND (reference sequence). This CDR3 has 16 residues. DNA of the CDR3: TGTGCCAGTAGTATTGACAGAGGCTCCTATAATTCACCCCTCCACTTT. Translating it yields CASSIDRGSYNSPLHF.

The CDR3 nucleotides are TGTGCAAGTCGCTTGGGGTTTCGGGACAGGGGGCGCAGGAATTCACCCCTCCACTTT. It codes for CASRLGFRDRGRRNSPLHF. The V gene is TRBV12-2, the J gene TRBJ1-6; the table's D call, TRBD1, has no DNA check behind it. TRBV12-2 is a known pseudogene. This CDR3 comprises 19 residues.

V usage is TRBV7-2 and J usage is TRBJ2-5; D might be TRBD1 (5 bases). There are 16 residues in the CDR3. Trimming stripped 0 bases from V and 5 bases from J, with 16 bases between. From germline, CDR1 is SGHTA and CDR2 FQGNSA. The CDR3 nucleotides read TGTGCCAGCAGCTTAGCGGGGCAGGTGGTTGGGGAGACCCAGTACTTC. The encoded protein is CASSLAGQVVGETQYF.

The V and J genes are TRBV6-2 or TRBV6-3 and TRBJ2-1, with 14 bases fitting TRBD2. This CDR3 is built from 16 residues. V shed 4 bases, J shed 9 bases, and the junction held 8 bases outside the gene matches. Germline CDR1 is MNHEY and CDR2 is SVGEGT. The CDR3 sequence is CASSSGLAGVSSEQFF. In nucleotides, the CDR3 is TGTGCCAGCAGTTCGGGACTAGCGGGAGTGAGTAGTGAGCAGTTCTTC.

The chain uses TRBV5-1 and TRBJ2-5; TRBD2 aligns across 7 bases. Trimming at V came to 0 bases and at J to 5 bases, leaving 10 bases not matched to a gene. The V gene's germline CDR1 is SGHRS and CDR2 YFSETQ. The CDR3 covers 16 residues. The CDR3 here is CASSLGAGVAEETQYF. CDR3 coding DNA: TGCGCCAGCAGCTTGGGTGCGGGAGTGGCAGAGGAGACCCAGTACTTC.

The rearrangement links TRBV10-3 to TRBJ2-7; 8 bases are a match to TRBD2. This CDR3 contains 15 residues. V shed 3 bases, J shed 0 bases, and the junction held 4 bases outside the gene matches. The germline gives CDR1 ENHRY, CDR2 SYGVKD. The CDR3, as DNA: TGTGCCATCAGTGAAACGGGGGGGAGCTCCTACGAGCAGTACTTC. Amino acid sequence: CAISETGGSSYEQYF.

This clone turned up a few times. This rearrangement joins TRBV4-2 to TRBJ1-2, with 8 nucleotides matching TRBD1. The CDR3 length is 15 residues. Germline CDR1 reads LGHNA; CDR2 reads YNFKEQ. Trimming cost V 1 base and J 5 bases; bases outside gene matches: 6. CDR3 in DNA: TGTGCCAGCAGCCAAGCGACAGGGGATTCTTATGGCTACACCTTC. Its translation is CASSQATGDSYGYTF.

The chain employs TRBV7-8 and TRBJ2-3; D may be TRBD2 (5 bases). CDR1 and CDR2 (germline): SGHVS, FQNEAQ. The CDR3 runs 21 residues. V shed 0 bases and J shed 6 bases, with 31 bases lying between them. The CDR3 protein is CASSLAGSPQLPTSYVDTQYF. The CDR3 DNA reads TGTGCCAGCAGCTTAGCGGGGAGCCCCCAACTTCCAACTTCTTACGTGGATACGCAGTATTTT. The whole variable domain, filled in from reference TRBV7-8 and TRBJ2-3, reads GAGVSQSPRYKVAKRGQDVALRCDPISGHVSLFWYQQALGQGPEFLTYFQNEAQLDKSGLPSDRFFAERPEGSVSTLKIQRTQQEDSAVYLCASSLAGSPQLPTSYVDTQYFGPGTRLTVL.

This rearrangement joins TRBV28 to TRBJ1-1, with a tentative D call TRBD1 (6 bases). Per the germline V gene, CDR1 is MDHEN and CDR2 is SYDVKM. This CDR3 spans 15 amino acids. Trimming took off 2 bases at V and 5 bases at J, with 15 bases between the two ends. The CDR3 sequence: CASSLPAGERTEAFF. CDR3 bases: TGTGCCAGCAGTTTACCCGCAGGGGAGAGAACTGAAGCTTTCTTT.

The chain combines TRBV5-1 with TRBJ1-2; TRBD1 might be the D (6 bases). In germline, CDR1 is SGHRS, CDR2 YFSETQ. CDR3 length equals 15 residues. Trimming cost V 0 bases and J 4 bases, with 13 bases left between them. DNA for the CDR3: TGCGCCAGCAGCTTGGGGTCAGGGGTCAGCTATGGCTACACCTTC. This codes for CASSLGSGVSYGYTF.

This rearrangement joins TRBV30 to TRBJ1-6; 8 bases map to TRBD1. With 5 bases clipped from V and 3 bases from J, the junction kept 9 bases outside the gene matches. This CDR3 comprises 16 residues. Germline CDR1 GTSNPN, CDR2 SVGIG (reference sequence). As DNA, the CDR3 is TGTGCCTGGGCTAAGGACAGGGCCGGCTATAATTCACCCCTCCACTTT. Translation: CAWAKDRAGYNSPLHF.

This clone is a singleton in its sample. The chain has TRBV3-1 (or the pseudogene TRBV3-2) and TRBJ2-3; TRBD2 might be the D (5 bases). Trimming left V 0 bases short and J 8 bases short, with 18 bases between. The germline gives CDR1 LGHDT, CDR2 YNNKEL (reference sequence). The CDR3 contains 16 residues. Written as DNA, the CDR3 is TGTGCCAGCAGCCAAGATACGACCGGAGGATGGGGTACGCAGTATTTT. Translated, it gives CASSQDTTGGWGTQYF.

This clone was found a few times. This chain joins TRBV27 and TRBJ1-1; tentatively, D is TRBD1 (5 bases). The germline gives CDR1 MNHEY, CDR2 SMNVEV (reference sequence). This CDR3 comprises 17 residues. V lost 2 bases and J 0 bases, leaving 16 bases between the germline ends. The CDR3 nucleotides are TGTGCCAGCAGTTTACCTCCTCAGGGAGGGGTGAACACTGAAGCTTTCTTT. This translates into CASSLPPQGGVNTEAFF.

This rearrangement joins TRBV11-1 to TRBJ2-2, with 11 nucleotides matching TRBD2. Germline V CDR1 and CDR2: SGHAT, FQDESV (reference sequence). V was clipped by 3 bases and J by 4 bases; unmatched bases: 4. CDR3 length: 16 amino acids. The CDR3 region has the DNA TGTGCCAGCAGCTTCGGACTAGCGGGTTTCACCGGGGAGCTGTTTTTT. This sequence encodes CASSFGLAGFTGELFF.

V usage is TRBV28 and J usage is TRBJ2-3; D not resolved. The germline gives CDR1 MDHEN, CDR2 SYDVKM. With 2 bases removed from V and 7 bases from J, the gap between germline ends came to 7 bases. The CDR3 sequence is 12 residues long. The CDR3: CASSLAINTQYF. Written as DNA, the CDR3 is TGTGCCAGCAGTTTAGCTATAAATACGCAGTATTTT.

The chain joins TRBV6-1 to TRBJ1-5; the D is unclear. Germline CDR1 is MNHNS and CDR2 is SASEGT. The CDR3 sequence is 15 residues long. The germline V and J ends were trimmed by 3 bases and 8 bases, with 17 bases remaining between them. CDR3 amino acids: CASSERRQPREPQHF. The CDR3 DNA reads as TGTGCCAGCAGTGAGAGGAGGCAGCCAAGAGAGCCCCAGCATTTT.

This clone was recorded once. V is TRBV18 and J is TRBJ2-1, with D perhaps matching TRBD2 (5 bases). V lost 3 bases and J lost 8, with 17 bases in between. CDR1 and CDR2 (germline): KGHSH, LQKENI. CDR3 length: 15 residues. CDR3 amino acids: CASSPLTGSNHEQFF. The CDR3 DNA is TGTGCCAGCTCACCCTTAACGGGATCAAACCATGAGCAGTTCTTC.

The rearrangement joins TRBV3-1 (or the pseudogene TRBV3-2) to TRBJ2-5, with a tentative D call TRBD1 (6 bases). Trimming shortened V by 1 base and J by 1 base, and 7 bases separated the two germline ends. The germline CDR1 and CDR2 sequences are LGHDT and YNNKEL (reference sequence). CDR3 size: 14 residues. CDR3 sequence: CASSQVDSQETQYF. CDR3 in DNA: TGTGCCAGCAGCCAAGTGGACAGCCAAGAGACCCAGTACTTC.

The chain couples TRBV4-1 to TRBJ2-7; 9 bases align to TRBD2. The CDR3 covers 17 residues. Trimming took 1 base from V and 1 from J; bases not matched to a gene: 8. Germline V gene lookup returns CDR1 MGHRA and CDR2 YSYEKL. CDR3 nucleotides: TGCGCCAGCAGCCAAGCCCCCGGGACTAGCTTTTCCTACGAGCAGTACTTC. This sequence encodes CASSQAPGTSFSYEQYF.

V usage is TRBV11-3 and J usage is TRBJ1-4; 9 bases are a match to TRBD1. This CDR3 contains 16 residues. Per the germline V gene, CDR1 is SGHNT and CDR2 is YENEEA. Trimming removed 5 bases from V and 0 bases from J; junction bases left unmatched: 4. The CDR3 spells CASSRDRAPTNEKLFF. CDR3 sequence (DNA): TGTGCCAGCAGCAGGGACAGGGCTCCAACTAATGAAAAACTGTTTTTT.

V usage is TRBV2 and J usage is TRBJ1-5; D is unclear. The CDR3 is made up of 14 amino acids. CDR1 and CDR2 from the germline V gene are SNHLY and FYNNEI. Trimming took off 4 bases at V and 2 bases at J, with 9 bases between the two ends. This CDR3 reads CASSARGGNQPQHF. The CDR3 DNA follows: TGTGCCAGCAGTGCACGGGGAGGCAATCAGCCCCAGCATTTT.

In this sample, this clone turned up once. V usage is TRBV29-1 and J usage is TRBJ2-7, with D maybe TRBD1 (5 bases). In germline, CDR1 is SQVTM, CDR2 ANQGSEA. Trimming took 4 bases from V and 3 from J, leaving 10 bases between them. This CDR3 is built from 12 residues. CDR3: CSVGGTDYEQYF. CDR3 DNA sequence: TGCAGCGTTGGGGGCACAGACTACGAGCAGTACTTC.

The rearrangement joins TRBV4-2 to TRBJ2-7; 9 bases are shared with TRBD2. The ends lost 4 bases at V and 2 bases at J; junction bases unmatched: 6. CDR3 length equals 15 residues. Germline V gene sequence: CDR1 LGHNA, CDR2 YNFKEQ. DNA for the CDR3: TGTGCCAGCAGCCCTTCAGCGGGAGGTGCCTACGAGCAGTACTTC. Its translation is CASSPSAGGAYEQYF.

The chain is built from TRBV3-1 (or the pseudogene TRBV3-2) and TRBJ1-4; D possibly corresponds to TRBD1 (6 bases). The CDR3 contains 17 residues. V dropped 0 bases and J dropped 5 bases, with 16 bases sitting between them. The V gene's germline CDR1 is LGHDT and CDR2 YNNKEL (reference sequence). In nucleotides, the CDR3 is TGTGCCAGCAGCCAAGATCGACCGGGACACCCGAATGAAAAACTGTTTTTT. It yields the protein CASSQDRPGHPNEKLFF.

This chain uses TRBV28 with TRBJ1-1; TRBD1 might be the D (6 bases). Germline V gene data show CDR1 as MDHEN and CDR2 as SYDVKM. Trimming removed 5 bases at V and 12 bases at J, with 19 bases between. This CDR3 spans 13 amino acids. CDR3 region: CASSPSRGIWTFF. CDR3 nucleotide sequence: TGTGCCAGCAGTCCCTCCAGGGGTATTTGGACTTTCTTT. Variable domain in full (rest from reference TRBV28 and TRBJ1-1): DVKVTQSSRYLVKRTGEKVFLECVQDMDHENMFWYRQDPGLGLRLIYFSYDVKMKEKGDIPEGYSVSREKKERFSLILESASTNQTSMYLCASSPSRGIWTFFGQGTRLTVV.